Listed below are T cell receptor beta chains from one sample, sequenced in a study of beta chain features in type 1 diabetes. This table comes from immunoSEQ multiplex PCR, and its TCRdb copy is limited to in-frame clones, with some not included. Here the sample spans approximately 150,000 clones, around a tenth being singletons. Source material: central memory CD4+ T cells from blood. All receptors come from a woman aged 40 to 50 in good health. CDR3s include the opening cysteine and the closing phenylalanine or tryptophan. The order of the fields is clone size, J gene, V gene, D gene, CDR3 DNA, CDR3 protein. D genes are given only for firm matches. Part of the rows lack a size; the others show once, few, many or a class for expanded clones.

abundance: NA; j_gene: TRBJ1-1; v_gene: TRBV14; d_gene: NA; CDR3nt: TGTGCCAGCAGCCAGCGGTCGGGGGGAGGCACTGAAGCTTTCTTT; CDR3aa: CASSQRSGGGTEAFF
abundance: many; j_gene: TRBJ2-3; v_gene: TRBV29-1; d_gene: NA; CDR3nt: TGCAGCGTTGAACTGGGGCAAGATACGCAGTATTTT; CDR3aa: CSVELGQDTQYF
abundance: few; j_gene: TRBJ2-3; v_gene: TRBV6-4; d_gene: TRBD2; CDR3nt: TGTGCCAGCAGTGATCGAGGCGGGGGGGCCGGGGATACGCAGTATTTT; CDR3aa: CASSDRGGGAGDTQYF
abundance: NA; j_gene: TRBJ1-2; v_gene: TRBV5-4; d_gene: NA; CDR3nt: TGTGCCAGCAGCTTGACTGATACTAACTATGGCTACACCTTC; CDR3aa: CASSLTDTNYGYTF
abundance: few; j_gene: TRBJ2-5; v_gene: TRBV6-5; d_gene: TRBD2; CDR3nt: TGTGCCAGCACTTCTAGCGGGGGGGCTTGGGACCAGTACTTC; CDR3aa: CASTSSGGAWDQYF
abundance: few; j_gene: TRBJ2-3; v_gene: TRBV29-1; d_gene: TRBD2; CDR3nt: TGCAGCGCAGAACGTGGGGGAGGGGCGCGCACAGATACGCAGTATTTT; CDR3aa: CSAERGGGARTDTQYF
abundance: NA; j_gene: TRBJ1-1; v_gene: TRBV27; d_gene: NA; CDR3nt: TGTGCCAGCAGTTCCCTCTCCCAGGGTGAAGCTTTCTTT; CDR3aa: CASSSLSQGEAFF
abundance: NA; j_gene: TRBJ2-7; v_gene: TRBV2; d_gene: NA; CDR3nt: TGTGCCAGCAGTGTTCAGGCCTACGAGCAGTACTTC; CDR3aa: CASSVQAYEQYF
abundance: NA; j_gene: TRBJ2-3; v_gene: TRBV11-2; d_gene: NA; CDR3nt: TGTGCCAGCAGCCGATCGGGGGACGGCACAGATACGCAGTATTTT; CDR3aa: CASSRSGDGTDTQYF
abundance: few; j_gene: TRBJ2-5; v_gene: TRBV13; d_gene: NA; CDR3nt: TGTGCCAGCAGCTTAGATCGGCGACTCCCAGAAGAGACCCAGTACTTC; CDR3aa: CASSLDRRLPEETQYF
abundance: NA; j_gene: TRBJ1-2; v_gene: TRBV19; d_gene: NA; CDR3nt: TGTGCCAGTAGGCCCGACATGTCTAACTATGGCTACACCTTC; CDR3aa: CASRPDMSNYGYTF
abundance: NA; j_gene: TRBJ2-3; v_gene: TRBV7-2; d_gene: NA; CDR3nt: TGTGCCAGCAGCTTATTAGGCCCGACAGGCACAGATACGCAGTATTTT; CDR3aa: CASSLLGPTGTDTQYF
abundance: NA; j_gene: TRBJ2-3; v_gene: TRBV2; d_gene: NA; CDR3nt: TGTGCCAGCAGTCGGCGGGACCAAGGGGGCGATACGCAGTATTTT; CDR3aa: CASSRRDQGGDTQYF
abundance: NA; j_gene: TRBJ1-2; v_gene: TRBV20-1; d_gene: TRBD1; CDR3nt: TGCAGTGCTATGGACAGGGGCGGCTACACCTTC; CDR3aa: CSAMDRGGYTF
abundance: few; j_gene: TRBJ2-7; v_gene: TRBV4-3; d_gene: NA; CDR3nt: TGCGCCAGCAGCCCTTTTCAGGGTTCCGAGCAGTACTTC; CDR3aa: CASSPFQGSEQYF
abundance: few; j_gene: TRBJ2-3; v_gene: TRBV12-5; d_gene: TRBD1; CDR3nt: TGTGCTAGTGGTCTGGACAGGATCACAGATACGCAGTATTTT; CDR3aa: CASGLDRITDTQYF
abundance: NA; j_gene: TRBJ2-7; v_gene: TRBV7-2; d_gene: TRBD1; CDR3nt: TGTGCCAGCAGAGATCCGGGACAGGGGTCCTACGAGCAGTACTTC; CDR3aa: CASRDPGQGSYEQYF
abundance: NA; j_gene: TRBJ2-7; v_gene: TRBV5-4; d_gene: TRBD1; CDR3nt: TGTGCCAGCAGCACCGAGGGGACAGGTTCCTACGAGCAGTACTTC; CDR3aa: CASSTEGTGSYEQYF
abundance: few; j_gene: TRBJ2-5; v_gene: TRBV7-2; d_gene: NA; CDR3nt: TGTGCCAGCAGCTTGAGCCAGGATACCCAGTACTTC; CDR3aa: CASSLSQDTQYF
abundance: NA; j_gene: TRBJ2-1; v_gene: TRBV5-1; d_gene: NA; CDR3nt: TGCGCCAGCAGCTTGGTTGGGCGAAACAATGAGCAGTTCTTC; CDR3aa: CASSLVGRNNEQFF
abundance: NA; j_gene: TRBJ2-5; v_gene: TRBV11-2; d_gene: TRBD1; CDR3nt: TGTGCCAGCAGCCAAACCGGGACAGGGAAGACCCAGTACTTC; CDR3aa: CASSQTGTGKTQYF